The present T cell receptor (beta chain) was sequenced within a study of radiation and T cells in renal cell carcinoma. Details on this clone: What it recognizes is unknown.

Time point given: baseline pretreatment blood. The treatment denotes: 15 Gy SBRT to primary tumor, nephrectomy 4 weeks later. Points from the study as a whole: Without pretreatment biopsies, baseline tumor clonotype presence was undetermined.

TCRdb keeps only in-frame clones here, not all; method: immunoSEQ multiplex PCR. The sample contains more than 140,000 clones, less than 90% of which appear only once. The starting material was blood, obtained from a patient whose treatment included radiotherapy and nephrectomy. The sequence derives from a woman in her fifties or sixties with renal cell carcinoma.

CDR3 sequence reads: CASSMNYGYTF. In nucleotides, the CDR3 is TGTGCCAGTAGTATGAACTATGGCTACACCTTC. This chain links TRBV19 with TRBJ1-2; D call uncertain. Trimming stripped 3 bases from V and 2 bases from J, with 1 base between. The CDR3 is 11 amino acids. Germline V gene sequence: CDR1 LNHDA, CDR2 SQIVND (reference sequence).